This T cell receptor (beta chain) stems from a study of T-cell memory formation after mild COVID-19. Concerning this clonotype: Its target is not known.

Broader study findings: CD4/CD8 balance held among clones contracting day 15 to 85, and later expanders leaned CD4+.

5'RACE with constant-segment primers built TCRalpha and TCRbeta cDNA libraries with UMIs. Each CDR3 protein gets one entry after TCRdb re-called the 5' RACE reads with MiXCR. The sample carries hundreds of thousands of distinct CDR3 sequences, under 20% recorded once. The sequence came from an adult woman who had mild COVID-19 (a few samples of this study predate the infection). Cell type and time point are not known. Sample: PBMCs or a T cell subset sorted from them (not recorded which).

This CDR3 reads CASSSLPETYGYTF. DNA for the CDR3: TGCGCCAGCAGTTCTCTACCCGAGACTTATGGCTACACCTTC. The gene calls are TRBV5-1 and TRBJ1-2; D not resolved. The CDR3 is 14 residues long. The germline V gene encodes CDR1 SGHRS and CDR2 YFSETQ. Deletions cut 5 bases from V and 5 bases from J, with 16 bases between.